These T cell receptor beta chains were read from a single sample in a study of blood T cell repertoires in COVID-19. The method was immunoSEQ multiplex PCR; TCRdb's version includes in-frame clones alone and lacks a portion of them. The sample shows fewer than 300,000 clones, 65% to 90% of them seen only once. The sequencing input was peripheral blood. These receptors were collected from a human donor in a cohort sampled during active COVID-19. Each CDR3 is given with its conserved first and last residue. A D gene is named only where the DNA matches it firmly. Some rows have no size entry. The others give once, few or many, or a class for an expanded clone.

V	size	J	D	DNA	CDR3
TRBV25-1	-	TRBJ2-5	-	TGTGCCAGCAGTGAATGGAACGGGGGCCAAGAGACCCAGTACTTC	CASSEWNGGQETQYF
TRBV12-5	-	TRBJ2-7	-	TGTGCTAGTGGTTTGGAAACCCCAACTAGCCAAAGCCCCTACGAGCAGTACTTC	CASGLETPTSQSPYEQYF
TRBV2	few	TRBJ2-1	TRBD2	TGTGCCAGGACTAGCGGGAGCTCCTACAATGAGCAGTTCTTC	CARTSGSSYNEQFF
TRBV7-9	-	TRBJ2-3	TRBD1	TGTGCCAGCAGCGGGCTCACAGGGGGCACAGATACGCAGTATTTT	CASSGLTGGTDTQYF
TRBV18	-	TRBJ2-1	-	TGTGCCAGCTCACCCGGACAGGGCGGGGGCAATGAGCAGTTCTTC	CASSPGQGGGNEQFF
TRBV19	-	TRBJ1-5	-	TGTGCCAGTAGTATAGAGAATACGGGTAGTAGAGGACAGCCCCAGCATTTT	CASSIENTGSRGQPQHF
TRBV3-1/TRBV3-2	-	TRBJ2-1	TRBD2	TGTGCTACCCCGACCGACCCGGGACACCGACTAGCGGGAGGCCAATGTACGTACTACAATGAGCAGTTCTTC	CATPTDPGHRLAGGQCTYYNEQFF
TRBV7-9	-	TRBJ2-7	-	TGTGCCAGCAGCATAAAAGACTCGGGGAACGAGCAGTACTTC	CASSIKDSGNEQYF
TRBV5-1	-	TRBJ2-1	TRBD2	TGCGCCAGCAGTTTTACTAGCGGAGCCTCCTACAATGAGCAGTTCTTC	CASSFTSGASYNEQFF
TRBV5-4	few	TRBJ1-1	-	TGTGCCAGCAGTACAGGGCAGGGGCGCACTGAAGCTTTCTTT	CASSTGQGRTEAFF
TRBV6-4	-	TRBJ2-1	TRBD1	TGTGCCAGCAGTGACAAGGAGACAGGGGGCGTTGACAATGAGCAGTTCTTC	CASSDKETGGVDNEQFF
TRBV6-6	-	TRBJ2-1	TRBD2	TGTGCCAGCAGAACGGGGGGACTAGCGGGAGATGAGCAGTTCTTC	CASRTGGLAGDEQFF
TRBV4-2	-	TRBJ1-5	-	TGTGCCAGCAGCCAAGCGGGGGTGAGCAATCAGCCCCAGCATTTT	CASSQAGVSNQPQHF
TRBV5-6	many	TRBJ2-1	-	TGTGCCAGCAGCTTGGGAGCGGAACCCTACAATGAGCAGTTCTTC	CASSLGAEPYNEQFF
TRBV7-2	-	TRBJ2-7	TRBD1	TGTGCCAGCAGCACTGACAGGGGGGCCTACGAGCAGTACTTC	CASSTDRGAYEQYF
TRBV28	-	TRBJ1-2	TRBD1	TGTGCCAGCAGCCCTACCGGGACAGGGCTGATCTATGGCTACACCTTC	CASSPTGTGLIYGYTF
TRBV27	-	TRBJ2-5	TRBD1	TGTGCCAGCAGGGGACAGGGTCCCATAGAGACCCAGTACTTC	CASRGQGPIETQYF
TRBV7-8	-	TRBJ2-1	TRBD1	TGTGCCAGCAGCTTAGGGACAGGGCACAATGAGCAGTTCTTC	CASSLGTGHNEQFF
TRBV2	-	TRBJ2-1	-	TGTGCCAGCAGTGAATTAAATGAGCAGTTCTTC	CASSELNEQFF
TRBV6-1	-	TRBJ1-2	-	TGTGCCAGCAGTGAAGGTGGCACTAACTATGGCTACACCTTC	CASSEGGTNYGYTF
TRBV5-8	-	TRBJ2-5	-	TGTGCCAGCAGCCGGGACTCTCAAGAGACCCAGTACTTC	CASSRDSQETQYF
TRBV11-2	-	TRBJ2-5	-	TGTGCCAGCAGCTTAATAGGTGGGGCAGAGACCCAGTACTTC	CASSLIGGAETQYF
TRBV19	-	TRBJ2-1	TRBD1	TGTGCCAGTAGTGGCCCGACAGGGGGACGTGAGCAGTTCTTC	CASSGPTGGREQFF
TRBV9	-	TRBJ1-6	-	TGTGCCAGCAGCGTAGGGGAGAATTCACCCCTCCACTTT	CASSVGENSPLHF
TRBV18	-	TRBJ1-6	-	TGTGCCAGCTCACCAATGGAGTCGGATTCACCCCTCCACTTT	CASSPMESDSPLHF
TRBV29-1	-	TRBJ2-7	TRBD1	TGCAGCGCCGGCCATAGGGGACAGGGGGCTTCCTACGAGCAGTACTTC	CSAGHRGQGASYEQYF
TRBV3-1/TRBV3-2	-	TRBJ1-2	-	TGTGCCAGCAGCCAAGCCGAGTATGGCTACACCTTC	CASSQAEYGYTF
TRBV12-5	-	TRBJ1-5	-	TGTGCTAGTGGTTTACAATATAGCAATCAGCCCCAGCATTTT	CASGLQYSNQPQHF
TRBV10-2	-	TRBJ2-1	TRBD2	TGCGCCAGCAGTGTGACTAGCGGGAGGGCGAGTGAGCAGTTCTTC	CASSVTSGRASEQFF
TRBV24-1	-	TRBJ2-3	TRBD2	TGTGCCACCAGTGATTTTTCTAGCGGGAGTTATACGCAGTATTTT	CATSDFSSGSYTQYF
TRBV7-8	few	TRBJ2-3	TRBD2	TGTGCCAGCAGCCCGTACCGACTAGCGGGATCCTACGGTAGCACAGATACGCAGTATTTT	CASSPYRLAGSYGSTDTQYF
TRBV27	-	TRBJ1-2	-	TGTGCCAGCAGAGCGACAGACACCTATGGCTACACCTTC	CASRATDTYGYTF
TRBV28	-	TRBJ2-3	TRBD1	TGTGCCAGCAGTCAACAGGGGGCTAGCCTGCATACGCAGTATTTT	CASSQQGASLHTQYF
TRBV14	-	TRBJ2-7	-	TGTGCCAGCAGCCAAGCGCATTCGGGTTTATACGAGCAGTACTTC	CASSQAHSGLYEQYF
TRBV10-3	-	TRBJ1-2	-	TGTGCCATCAGTGAAAGGGGGGGTGGCTACACCTTC	CAISERGGGYTF
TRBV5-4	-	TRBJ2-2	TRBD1	TGTGCCAGCAGCCCGGGACAGCAGAACACCGGGGAGCTGTTTTTT	CASSPGQQNTGELFF
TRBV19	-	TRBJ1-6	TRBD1	TGTGCCAGTGGACAGGGGTATTCACCCCTCCACTTT	CASGQGYSPLHF
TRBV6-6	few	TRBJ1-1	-	TGTGCCAGCAGTGACAACAGGAACACTGAAGCTTTCTTT	CASSDNRNTEAFF
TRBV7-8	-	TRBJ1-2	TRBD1	TGTGCCAGCAGCCAGTACAGGGGAGGCTACACCTTC	CASSQYRGGYTF
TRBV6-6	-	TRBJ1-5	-	TGTGCCAGCAGAGACCAGGGAAGTCAGCCCCAGCATTTT	CASRDQGSQPQHF
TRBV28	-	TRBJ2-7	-	TGTGCCAGCAGCTCTCCCAGGGTAAGAAGCCGCCCCGAGCAGTACTTC	CASSSPRVRSRPEQYF
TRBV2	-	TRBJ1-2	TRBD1	TGTGCCACCACCGACAGGGGGGACTATGGCTACACCTTC	CATTDRGDYGYTF
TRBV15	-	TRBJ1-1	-	TGTGCCACCAGCAGGGGGGGAGGTCTCGACACTGAAGCTTTCTTT	CATSRGGGLDTEAFF
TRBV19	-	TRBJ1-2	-	TGTGCCAGTAGTATAGCCCTAGGAGGGACGAATGGCTACACCTTC	CASSIALGGTNGYTF
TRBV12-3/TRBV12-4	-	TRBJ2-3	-	TGTGCCAGCAGGCAGAGCACAGATACGCAGTATTTT	CASRQSTDTQYF
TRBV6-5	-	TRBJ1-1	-	TGTGCCAGCAGTCTGTCCTCTAATTTGGAAGCTTTCTTT	CASSLSSNLEAFF
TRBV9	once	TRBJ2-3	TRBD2	TGTGCCAGCAGCCGAGGGCGGGAGAGGTACACAGATACGCAGTATTTT	CASSRGRERYTDTQYF
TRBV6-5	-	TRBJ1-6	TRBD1	TGTGCCAGCAGAGCCGACAGGGGCGGTTCACCCCTCCACTTT	CASRADRGGSPLHF
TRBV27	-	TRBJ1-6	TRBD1	TGTGCCAGCAGTTGGCAGGGGGCTCGTAATTCACCCCTCCACTTT	CASSWQGARNSPLHF
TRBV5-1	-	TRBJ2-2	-	TGCGCCACCTCTCCAGGGACGAACACCGGGGAGCTGTTTTTT	CATSPGTNTGELFF
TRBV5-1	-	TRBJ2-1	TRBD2	TGCGCCAGCAGCCTAGCGGCGAGCAATGAGCAGTTCTTC	CASSLAASNEQFF
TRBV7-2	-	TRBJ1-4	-	TGTGCCAGCAGCCCCATGACAGGTGGCGAAAAACTGTTTTTT	CASSPMTGGEKLFF